This T cell receptor (beta chain) is from a study of shared clonotypes between healthy human individuals. This clone was seen more than once but under ten times. The antigen is not known. On ten immunoSEQ deep assay plates, unsorted PBMC DNA was sequenced. Sequencing was performed with immunoSEQ multiplex PCR; in TCRdb, only in-frame clones are kept and a portion is missing. The data show about half a million clones, 75% to 85% seen once. Study conclusions and caveats: Sequencing depth was predicted to influence how clonotypes are shared among donors.

The CDR3 is made up of 12 amino acids. Trimming removed 6 bases at V and 0 bases at J, with 5 bases between. The germline gives CDR1 MGHDK, CDR2 SYGVNS. This chain joins TRBV25-1 and TRBJ1-1; D unresolved. The receptor was isolated from a woman aged 40 to 50 in good health. Some clones in this sample may be carry-over from other donors' samples. Sequenced input: PBMCs. CDR3 bases: TGTGCCAGCAGGGACCTGAACACTGAAGCTTTCTTT. This encodes CASRDLNTEAFF.